This TCR beta chain was identified during a study of blood T cells in healthy people across ages. A J-beta primer mix and a sample-barcoded 5' primer were used in a second PCR of about 7 to 12 cycles. TCRdb itself ran the 5' RACE reads through MiXCR, one entry per CDR3 protein. The table includes hundreds of thousands of distinct CDR3 sequences, over 40% detected once. This TCR was sampled from a man older than 75 in good health. The sequenced material came from blood.

The CDR3 loop reads CASTPSPAGAGEQFF. CDR3 sequence (DNA): TGTGCCAGCACCCCCTCCCCAGCGGGAGCGGGCGAGCAGTTCTTC. J is TRBJ2-1 and V is TRBV7-9; 8 nucleotides match TRBD2. V shed 7 bases and J 10 bases; nucleotides not matched to a gene: 15. The CDR3 totals 15 residues. Germline V gene sequence: CDR1 SEHNR, CDR2 FQNEAQ (reference sequence).